This paragraph reports one T cell receptor (beta chain). Antigen: not known. The entry originates in a study of T cells expressing NK-cell markers. On the study more broadly: Each TCR beta repertoire originated in sorted T cells that were CD3+CD56+NKG2C+, CD3+CD56+NKG2C- or CD3+CD56-NKG2C+.

Points from the study as a whole: Whether expanded NKG2C-expressing T cell clones recognize HCMV is unknown. Top CD8+ clonotypes included the dominant CD3+CD56+NKG2C+ clonotypes in six donors.

Reprocessing the 5' RACE reads, TCRdb reports a single entry for every CDR3 protein and omits DNA. In total, the table holds some 410,000 distinct CDR3 sequences. This CDR3 has 18 amino acids. Germline V gene sequence: CDR1 MDHEN, CDR2 SYDVKM. This chain connects TRBV28 to TRBJ1-2. The sample taken for sequencing was blood T cells: a sorted CD56 or NKG2C T cell subset, CD4+ or CD8+ T cells, or bulk PBMC T cells (not recorded which). The clonotype was recovered from a woman between 18 and 70 years old in good health. The CDR3: CASSLPLEGPSVDYGYTF.